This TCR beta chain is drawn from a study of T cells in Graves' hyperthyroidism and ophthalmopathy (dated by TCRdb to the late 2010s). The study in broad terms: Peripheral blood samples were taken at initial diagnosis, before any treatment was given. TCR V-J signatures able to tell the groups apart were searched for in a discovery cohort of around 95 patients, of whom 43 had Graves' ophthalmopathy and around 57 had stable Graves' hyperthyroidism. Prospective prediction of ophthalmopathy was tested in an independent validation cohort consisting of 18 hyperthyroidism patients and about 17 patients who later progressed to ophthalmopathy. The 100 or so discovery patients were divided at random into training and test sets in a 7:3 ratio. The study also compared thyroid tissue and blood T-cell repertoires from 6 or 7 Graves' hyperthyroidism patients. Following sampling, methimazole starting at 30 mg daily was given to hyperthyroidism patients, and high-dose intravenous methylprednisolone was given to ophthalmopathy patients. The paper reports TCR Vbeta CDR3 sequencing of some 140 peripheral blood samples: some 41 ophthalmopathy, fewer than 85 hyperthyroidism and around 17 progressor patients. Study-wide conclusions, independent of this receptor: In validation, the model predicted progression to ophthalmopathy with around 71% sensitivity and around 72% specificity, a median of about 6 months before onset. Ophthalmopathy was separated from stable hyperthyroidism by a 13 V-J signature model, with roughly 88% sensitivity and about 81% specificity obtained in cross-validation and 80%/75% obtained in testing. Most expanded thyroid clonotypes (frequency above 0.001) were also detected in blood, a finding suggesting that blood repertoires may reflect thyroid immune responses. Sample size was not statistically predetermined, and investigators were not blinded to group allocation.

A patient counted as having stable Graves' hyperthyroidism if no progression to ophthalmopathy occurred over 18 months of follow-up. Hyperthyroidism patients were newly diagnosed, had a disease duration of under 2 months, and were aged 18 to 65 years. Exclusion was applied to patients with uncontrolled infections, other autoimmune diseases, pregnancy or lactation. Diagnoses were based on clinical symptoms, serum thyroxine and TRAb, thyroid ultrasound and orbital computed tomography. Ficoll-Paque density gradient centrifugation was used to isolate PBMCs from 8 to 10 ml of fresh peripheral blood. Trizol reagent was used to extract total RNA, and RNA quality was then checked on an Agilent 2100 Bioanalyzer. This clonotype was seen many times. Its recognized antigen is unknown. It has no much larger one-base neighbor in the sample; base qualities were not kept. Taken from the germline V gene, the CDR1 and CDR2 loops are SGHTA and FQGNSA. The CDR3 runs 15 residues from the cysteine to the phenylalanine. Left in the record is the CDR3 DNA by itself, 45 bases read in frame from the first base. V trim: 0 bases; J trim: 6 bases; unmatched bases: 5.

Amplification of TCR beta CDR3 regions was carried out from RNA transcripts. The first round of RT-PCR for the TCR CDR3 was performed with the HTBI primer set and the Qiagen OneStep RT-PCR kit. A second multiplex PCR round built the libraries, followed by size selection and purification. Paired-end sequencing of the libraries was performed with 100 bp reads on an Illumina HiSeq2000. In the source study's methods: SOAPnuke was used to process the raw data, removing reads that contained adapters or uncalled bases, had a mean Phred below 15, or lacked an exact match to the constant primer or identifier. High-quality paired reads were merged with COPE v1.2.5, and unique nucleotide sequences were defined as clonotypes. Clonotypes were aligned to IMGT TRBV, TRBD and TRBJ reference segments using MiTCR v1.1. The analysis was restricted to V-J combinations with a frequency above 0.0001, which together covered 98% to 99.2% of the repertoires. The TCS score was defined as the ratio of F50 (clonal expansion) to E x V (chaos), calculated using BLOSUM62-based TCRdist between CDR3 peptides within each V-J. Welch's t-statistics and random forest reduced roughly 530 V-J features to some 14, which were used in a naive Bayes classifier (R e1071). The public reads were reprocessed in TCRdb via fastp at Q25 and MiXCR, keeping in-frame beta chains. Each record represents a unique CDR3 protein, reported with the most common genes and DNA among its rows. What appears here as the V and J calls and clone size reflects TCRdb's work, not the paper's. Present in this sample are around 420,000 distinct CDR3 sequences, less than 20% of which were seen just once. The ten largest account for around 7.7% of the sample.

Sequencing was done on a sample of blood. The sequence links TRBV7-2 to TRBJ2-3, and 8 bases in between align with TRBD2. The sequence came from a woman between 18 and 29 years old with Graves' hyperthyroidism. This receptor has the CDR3 CASSLAGTGGDTQYF. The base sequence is TGTGCCAGCAGCTTAGCTGGAACGGGAGGGGATACGCAGTATTTT.